These 9 T cell receptor beta chains share one sample of origin, sequenced in a study of PD-L1 blockade in urothelial cancer. Measured with immunoSEQ multiplex PCR; TCRdb has only the in-frame clones, and not every one. The sample carries approximately 90,000 clones, 90% recorded once. Specified time point: pretreatment peripheral blood. The specimen was PBMCs, collected around atezolizumab (anti-PD-L1) treatment. The receptor set was obtained from a man aged 55 to 69 with urothelial cancer.

The rearrangement uses TRBV18 and TRBJ2-7, with 7 nucleotides matching TRBD1. Trimming at V came to 2 bases and at J to 1 base, leaving 17 bases not matched to a gene. The germline V gene has CDR1 KGHSH and CDR2 LQKENI. The CDR3 runs 19 residues. The DNA of the CDR3 is TGTGCCAGCTCACCAGGACAGGATGGGCGGTTGCGTTTATCCTACGAGCAGTACTTC. This encodes CASSPGQDGRLRLSYEQYF. Drawing the rest from reference TRBV18 and TRBJ2-7, the complete variable domain is NAGVMQNPRHLVRRRGQEARLRCSPMKGHSHVYWYRQLPEEGLKFMVYLQKENIIDESGMPKERFSAEFPKEGPSILRIQQVVRGDSAAYFCASSPGQDGRLRLSYEQYFGPGTRLTVT.

J is TRBJ2-7 and V is TRBV9, with 10 bases identical to TRBD1. The CDR3 sequence is 14 residues long. Germline-derived CDR1 and CDR2 are SGDLS and YYNGEE. The V segment lost 4 bases and the J segment 3 bases; nucleotides outside the gene matches: 4. This CDR3 is CASSLGQGLYEQYF. The DNA for the CDR3 is TGTGCCAGCAGCTTGGGACAGGGGCTCTACGAGCAGTACTTC. Combining the CDR3 with reference TRBV9 and TRBJ2-7 gives the whole variable domain DSGVTQTPKHLITATGQRVTLRCSPRSGDLSVYWYQQSLDQGLQFLIQYYNGEERAKGNILERFSAQQFPDLHSELNLSSLELGDSALYFCASSLGQGLYEQYFGPGTRLTVT.

The chain employs TRBV2 and TRBJ2-1, with D unclear. Trimming stripped 6 bases from V and 8 bases from J, with 11 bases between. CDR1 and CDR2 from the germline V gene are SNHLY and FYNNEI. This CDR3 is built from 12 residues. Here the CDR3 reads CASRDYGDEQFF. The CDR3 DNA reads TGTGCCAGCAGAGATTATGGAGATGAGCAGTTCTTC.

This chain joins TRBV2 and TRBJ2-7; maybe TRBD1 (5 bases). With 3 bases removed from V and 4 bases from J, the gap between germline ends came to 10 bases. From germline, CDR1 is SNHLY and CDR2 FYNNEI. The CDR3 is 13 residues long. CDR3 bases: TGTGCCAGCAGTGAGGTTGGACATTACGAGCAGTACTTC. Translated, it gives CASSEVGHYEQYF.

V and J are TRBV6-1 and TRBJ2-3; 9 positions match TRBD1. Trimming removed 8 bases from V and 7 bases from J; junction bases left unmatched: 10. This CDR3 comprises 14 residues. Germline lookup yields CDR1 MNHNS and CDR2 SASEGT. As DNA, the CDR3 is TGTGCCAGCCAATACAGGGGGCAGTCTCATACGCAGTATTTT. It translates to CASQYRGQSHTQYF.

This chain connects TRBV27 to TRBJ2-5; D unresolved. This CDR3 is built from 13 residues. Trimming shortened V by 5 bases and J by 2 bases, and 9 bases separated the two germline ends. CDR1 and CDR2 from the germline V gene are MNHEY and SMNVEV (reference sequence). DNA of the CDR3: TGTGCCAGCAGTCCCCACTTGCAAGAGACCCAGTACTTC. Protein sequence: CASSPHLQETQYF.

The gene calls are TRBV28 and TRBJ2-1, with TRBD1 matching over 7 bases. Germline V lookup: CDR1 MDHEN, CDR2 SYDVKM. CDR3 length equals 13 residues. Losses at the gene ends were 10 bases for V and 5 bases for J; bases not matched to a gene: 8. The CDR3 sequence: CATQTGRDNEQFF. In DNA form, the CDR3 reads TGTGCCACCCAGACAGGGCGTGACAATGAGCAGTTCTTC.

In this sample, this clone turned up once. The chain couples TRBV7-8 to TRBJ2-1; D gene ambiguous. This CDR3 region has 16 residues. V gave up 2 bases and J gave up 0 bases, with 11 bases separating them. Germline values: CDR1 SGHVS, CDR2 FQNEAQ. CDR3 in DNA: TGTGCCAGCAGCTTACCCCAGCGCTTCTCCTACAATGAGCAGTTCTTC. This sequence encodes CASSLPQRFSYNEQFF.

The chain couples TRBV2 to TRBJ2-7; D is perhaps TRBD2 (7 bases). Trimming shortened V by 1 base and J by 4 bases, and 17 bases separated the two germline ends. Germline CDR1 and CDR2: SNHLY and FYNNEI. The CDR3 is made up of 16 amino acids. The CDR3 is CASSEGGAGAGYEQYF. The CDR3 DNA reads as TGTGCCAGCAGTGAAGGCGGTGCGGGGGCGGGATACGAGCAGTACTTC. Together with reference TRBV2 and TRBJ2-7, the CDR3 gives the full variable domain: EPEVTQTPSHQVTQMGQEVILRCVPISNHLYFYWYRQILGQKVEFLVSFYNNEISEKSEIFDDQFSVERPDGSNFTLKIRSTKLEDSAMYFCASSEGGAGAGYEQYFGPGTRLTVT.